This T cell receptor beta chain was documented in a study of blood T cell repertoires in COVID-19. In the study overall: Both acute and convalescent COVID-19 samples were obtained from the United States, Italy and Spain. Sources were T cells, B-cell-depleted T cells, or PBMCs; the material itself was cDNA or gDNA.

As originally analysed: Estimation of nucleated cell counts was performed using reference gene primer amplification. Here immunoSEQ multiplex PCR was the method, and the copy in TCRdb shows in-frame clones only, minus some. V and J calls and clone size follow that table, whereas D and trimming were derived from the DNA. The sample records 250,000 to 300,000 clones, about 85% being singletons. The germline V gene encodes CDR1 SGHRS and CDR2 YFSETQ. V dropped 0 bases and J dropped 2; count of bases not matched to a gene: 6. The CDR3 totals 17 residues. The receptor's source is a man between 18 and 35 years old with active or convalescent COVID-19. The sample consisted of peripheral blood. The chain combines TRBV5-1 with TRBJ2-3; TRBD2 matches at 10 bases. The CDR3 here is CASSLALSGRNTDTQYF. CDR3 DNA sequence: TGCGCCAGCAGCTTGGCCCTTAGCGGGAGGAACACAGATACGCAGTATTTT.